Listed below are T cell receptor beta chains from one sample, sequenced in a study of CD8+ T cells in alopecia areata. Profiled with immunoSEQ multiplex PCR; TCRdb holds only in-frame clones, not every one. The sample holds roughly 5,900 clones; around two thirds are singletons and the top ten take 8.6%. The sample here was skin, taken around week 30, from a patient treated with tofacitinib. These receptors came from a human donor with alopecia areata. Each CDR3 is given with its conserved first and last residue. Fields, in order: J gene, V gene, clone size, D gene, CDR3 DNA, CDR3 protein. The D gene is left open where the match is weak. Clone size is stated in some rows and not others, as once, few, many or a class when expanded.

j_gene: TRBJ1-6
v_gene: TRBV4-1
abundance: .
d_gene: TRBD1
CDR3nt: TGCGCCAGCAGCCGAGACCCGGGACAGGGTAATTCACCCCTCCACTTT
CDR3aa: CASSRDPGQGNSPLHF

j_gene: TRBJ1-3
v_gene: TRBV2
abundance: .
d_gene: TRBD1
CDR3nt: TGTGCCAGCAGTCAGGGACAGACTGGAAACACCATATATTTT
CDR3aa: CASSQGQTGNTIYF

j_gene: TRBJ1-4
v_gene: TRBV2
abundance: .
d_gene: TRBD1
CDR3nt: TGTGCCAGCAGCCCCTTGCCCGACAGGGGGCCTACAACTAATGAAAAACTGTTTTTT
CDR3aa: CASSPLPDRGPTTNEKLFF

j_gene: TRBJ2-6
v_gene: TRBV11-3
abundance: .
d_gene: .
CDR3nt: TGTGCCAGCAGCTTAGATGGGGCTGGGGCCAACGTCCTGACTTTC
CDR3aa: CASSLDGAGANVLTF

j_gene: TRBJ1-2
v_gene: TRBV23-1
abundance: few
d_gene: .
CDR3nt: TGCGCCAGCAGTCAATCGAAGACATCCCGTCCCTATGGCTACACCTTC
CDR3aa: CASSQSKTSRPYGYTF

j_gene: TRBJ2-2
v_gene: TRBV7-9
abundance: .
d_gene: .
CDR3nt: TGTGCCAGCAGCTTAGCGGTGAACGGGGAGCTGTTTTTT
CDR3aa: CASSLAVNGELFF

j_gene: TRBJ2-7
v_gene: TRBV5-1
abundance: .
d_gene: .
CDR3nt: TGCGCCAGCAGCTTGGAACTTACCTACGAGCAGTACTTC
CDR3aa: CASSLELTYEQYF

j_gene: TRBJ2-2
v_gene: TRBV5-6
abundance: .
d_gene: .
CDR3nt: TGTGCCAGCAGCTTCCGGACACGGACCACCGGGGAGCTGTTTTTT
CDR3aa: CASSFRTRTTGELFF

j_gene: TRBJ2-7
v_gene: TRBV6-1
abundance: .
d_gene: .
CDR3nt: TGTGCCAGCAGTGAAGAGGGTAGGGGGGGGTCGAACTTC
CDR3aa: CASSEEGRGGSNF

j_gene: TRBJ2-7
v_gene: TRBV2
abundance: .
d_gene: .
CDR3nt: TGTGCCAACACAATAGCGGACTCCTACGAGCAGTACTTC
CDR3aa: CANTIADSYEQYF

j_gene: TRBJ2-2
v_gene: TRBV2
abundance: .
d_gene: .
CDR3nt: TGTGCCAGCAGTGAATGGGGTAACACCGGGGAGCTGTTTTTT
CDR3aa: CASSEWGNTGELFF

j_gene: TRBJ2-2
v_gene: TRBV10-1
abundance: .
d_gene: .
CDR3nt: TGCGCCAGCAGTGACGGAGGGACCCCTCCCGGGGAGCTGTTTTTT
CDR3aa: CASSDGGTPPGELFF

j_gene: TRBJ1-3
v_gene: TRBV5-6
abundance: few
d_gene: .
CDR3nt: TGTGCCAGCAGCTTGGAGCCGGACAGCTCTGGAAACACCATATATTTT
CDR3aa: CASSLEPDSSGNTIYF

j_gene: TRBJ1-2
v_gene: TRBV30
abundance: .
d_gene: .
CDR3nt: TGTGCCTGGAGTGTACAGTCGGGGGGCTACACCTTC
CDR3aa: CAWSVQSGGYTF

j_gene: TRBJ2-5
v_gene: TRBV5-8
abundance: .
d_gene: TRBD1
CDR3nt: TGTGCCAGCAGCTTGGGGGGGACAGGGACGGAGACCCAGTACTTC
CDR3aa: CASSLGGTGTETQYF

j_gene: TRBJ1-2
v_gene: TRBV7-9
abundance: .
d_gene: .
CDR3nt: TGTGCCAGCAGCTTTCTCAACAGGCCCATTAACTATGGCTACACCTTC
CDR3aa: CASSFLNRPINYGYTF

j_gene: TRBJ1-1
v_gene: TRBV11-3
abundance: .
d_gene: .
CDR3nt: TGTGCCAGCAGCTTAGCGGCCTTCTGGGGGAGCGAAGCTTTCTTT
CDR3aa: CASSLAAFWGSEAFF

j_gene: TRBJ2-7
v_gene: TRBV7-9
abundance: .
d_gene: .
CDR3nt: TGTGCCAGCAGCTTGGTTCCGAGGGGGGCCTACGAGCAGTACTTC
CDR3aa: CASSLVPRGAYEQYF

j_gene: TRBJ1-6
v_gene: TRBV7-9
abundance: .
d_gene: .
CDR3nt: TGTGCCAGCAGCTTAACCGGCGGGGGCTCCTATAATTCACCCCTCCACTTT
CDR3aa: CASSLTGGGSYNSPLHF

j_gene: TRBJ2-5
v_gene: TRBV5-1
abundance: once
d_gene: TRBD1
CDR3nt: TGCGCCAGCAGCTTGGGCGGGACAGGGGTCCAAGAGACCCAGTACTTC
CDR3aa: CASSLGGTGVQETQYF

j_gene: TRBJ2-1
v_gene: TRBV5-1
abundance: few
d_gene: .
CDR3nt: TGCGCCAGCAGCTTGGTGTCAAACCCATACAATGAGCAGTTCTTC
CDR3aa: CASSLVSNPYNEQFF

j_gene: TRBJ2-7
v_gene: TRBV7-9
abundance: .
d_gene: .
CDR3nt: TGTGCCAGCAGCCCCAATGACAGAGGAAAGCAGTACTTC
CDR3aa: CASSPNDRGKQYF

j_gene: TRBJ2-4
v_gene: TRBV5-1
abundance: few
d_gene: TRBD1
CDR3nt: TGCGCCAGCAGCGGGACGGGACAGGGGAATGCCAAAAACATTCAGTACTTC
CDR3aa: CASSGTGQGNAKNIQYF